This T cell receptor (beta chain) was obtained from a study of blood T cell repertoires in COVID-19. Overall study context: COVID-19 samples, acute and convalescent, were from the United States, Italy and Spain.

The germline V and J ends were trimmed by 4 bases and 2 bases, with 21 bases remaining between them. Germline V gene sequence: CDR1 SGHAT, CDR2 FQNNGV. CDR3 length: 18 amino acids. Original data processing: From reference gene primer amplification, estimates of nucleated cell counts were derived. The method was immunoSEQ multiplex PCR; TCRdb's version includes in-frame clones alone and lacks a portion of them. The V and J calls and clone size are taken from that table; D and trimming were inferred from the DNA. The sample consists of about 210,000 clones, roughly four fifths of them appearing once. Cohort placement rested on clinical history that participants reported themselves. Cohort 3 recovery required two negative PCRs, clearance, or symptom resolution.

The specimen sequenced was PBMCs or T cells enriched from blood (not recorded which). The TCR was taken from a middle-aged man who had recovered from COVID-19. The chain employs TRBV11-2 and TRBJ2-1; no reliable D call. CDR3 DNA sequence: TGTGCCAGCAGCTACCTAAGAACTGGTTCCGTTACCTACAATGAGCAGTTCTTC. Residues: CASSYLRTGSVTYNEQFF.